This T cell receptor beta chain appears in the sequencing data of a study of blood T cell repertoires in COVID-19. Study at large: Samples came from the United States, Italy and Spain, spanning acute and convalescent COVID-19. T cells, B-cell-depleted T cells, or PBMCs supplied cDNA or gDNA.

In the study's own analysis: Reference gene primer amplification gave estimated nucleated cell counts. Repertoires were generated with immunoSEQ multiplex PCR, while TCRdb's copy carries only in-frame clones and drops some. That table gives V, J and clone size, and the DNA gave D and trimming. This sample has roughly 100,000 clones, with approximately 91% found just once. This TCR derives from a woman in her 70s with acute or convalescent COVID-19. The sequenced sample was peripheral blood.

This CDR3 is CASSTQGQGATGNQPQHF. CDR3 nucleotide sequence: TGTGCCAGCAGCACCCAGGGACAGGGGGCTACTGGCAATCAGCCCCAGCATTTT. The V call is TRBV7-2, the J call TRBJ1-5; TRBD1 aligns across 12 bases. Germline V lookup: CDR1 SGHTA, CDR2 FQGNSA. The CDR3 spans 18 residues. Germline trimming cut 5 bases from V and 2 bases from J; bases unmatched to any gene: 10.